A single T cell receptor (beta chain) is shown here with its context. Its antigen is currently unknown. With 4 bases removed from V and 0 bases from J, the gap between germline ends came to 14 bases. Germline V gene data show CDR1 as SGHRS and CDR2 as YFSETQ. The CDR3 runs 15 residues. A second PCR of 7 to 11 cycles used a sample-barcoded 5' primer and a J-beta primer mix. From the 5' RACE reads, TCRdb called clonotypes with MiXCR, one entry per CDR3 protein. There are 1,500,000 or so distinct CDR3 sequences in the sample; roughly 60% occur only once, and approximately 7% lies in the top ten. This sample is drawn from a study of blood T cells in healthy people across ages. Overall study context: Capture via template switching afforded approximately one barcoded beta molecule per two T cells.

Study-wide results and limits: Per million T cells, TCR beta diversity dropped roughly linearly as age increased. Reliance upon unsorted PBMCs precluded definitive naive versus antigen-experienced comparison.

The genes are TRBV5-1 and TRBJ2-7; D is perhaps TRBD2 (6 bases). The sequenced sample consisted of blood. The sequence derives from a man aged 18 to 35 in good health. The CDR3 DNA reads as TGCGCCAGCAGCCCCGCTAGCGAAGCCTCCTACGAGCAGTACTTC. This encodes CASSPASEASYEQYF.